This T cell receptor beta chain was recovered during a study of tumor-infiltrating lymphocytes in primary liver carcinoma. On the study more broadly: Patients had primary liver carcinoma treated by surgical resection. Regarding the study as a whole: Tumors reached a significantly greater top-250-clone fraction than blood did (p = 0.039).

The source of the blood RNA was unsorted whole blood, and germline DNA was extracted as well. This CDR3 contains 18 residues. Trimming cost V 2 bases and J 2 bases; bases outside gene matches: 8. Germline V gene lookup returns CDR1 MNHNY and CDR2 SVGAGI (reference sequence). This clonotype was seen a handful of times. Its antigen is not identified. The input was approximately 500 ng total RNA; TCR beta cDNA was made from it with a constant-region primer. For TCR beta, libraries were produced by three nested multiplex PCR rounds using slightly modified ARM-PCR. A C-beta reverse primer and TRBV1-TRBV30 forward primers served in each of the first two PCR rounds, at about 9 cycles apiece. TCRdb reprocessed the multiplex PCR reads via MiXCR and lists one record per CDR3 protein. The data show about 180,000 distinct CDR3 sequences, 50% to 75% seen once.

Sequences were obtained from peripheral blood. The sequence came from a man between 35 and 55 years old with primary liver carcinoma and hepatitis B virus infection. The chain has TRBV6-6 and TRBJ2-7; 14 bases are a match to TRBD2. Here the CDR3 DNA reads TGTGCCAGCAGTTACCTGGGACTAGCGGGAGAAACGGCCTACGAGCAGTACTTC. It specifies CASSYLGLAGETAYEQYF.